This is a list of T cell receptor beta chains from one sample in a study of blood T cell repertoires in COVID-19. TCRdb's copy holds only in-frame clones and misses some; the assay was immunoSEQ multiplex PCR. The sample has about 50,000 clones; approximately 80% are singletons. Input material: peripheral blood. These receptors all stem from a man aged 60-69 years with acute or convalescent COVID-19. The CDR3 runs from the conserved cysteine through the conserved F or W. The order of the fields is V gene, CDR3 length, D gene, clone size, J gene, CDR3 DNA, CDR3 protein. D genes are given only for firm matches. Clone size is given for some rows only: seen once, a few or many times, or a class if the clone is expanded.

V: TRBV19
length: 12
D: NA
size: NA
J: TRBJ1-4
DNA: TGTGCCAGTAGCAGGGTGGGTGAAAAACTGTTTTTT
CDR3: CASSRVGEKLFF

V: TRBV6-2/TRBV6-3
length: 14
D: NA
size: NA
J: TRBJ2-5
DNA: TGTGCCAGCAGTTACTTCGGGAATTTAGAGACCCAGTACTTC
CDR3: CASSYFGNLETQYF

V: TRBV28
length: 15
D: TRBD1
size: NA
J: TRBJ1-2
DNA: TGTGCCAGCAGCCCGGGACAGGGGGCACTCTATGGCTACACCTTC
CDR3: CASSPGQGALYGYTF

V: TRBV3-1/TRBV3-2
length: 15
D: TRBD2
size: NA
J: TRBJ2-1
DNA: TGTGCCAGCAGCCAAGGTAGCGGGGGGTGGAATGAGCAGTTCTTC
CDR3: CASSQGSGGWNEQFF

V: TRBV19
length: 15
D: NA
size: few
J: TRBJ1-2
DNA: TGTGCCAGTAGTATTTTAGACAGACCCTCTTATGGCTACACCTTC
CDR3: CASSILDRPSYGYTF

V: TRBV30
length: 14
D: TRBD1
size: NA
J: TRBJ1-5
DNA: TGTGCCTGGCAGGGGGCCGGGAGCAATCAGCCCCAGCATTTT
CDR3: CAWQGAGSNQPQHF

V: TRBV4-3
length: 14
D: NA
size: NA
J: TRBJ1-6
DNA: TGCGCCAGCAGCCAAGATTCTGCGGATTCACCCCTCCACTTT
CDR3: CASSQDSADSPLHF

V: TRBV9
length: 15
D: NA
size: NA
J: TRBJ2-5
DNA: TGTGCCAGCAGCCCCACGGACTATGTTCGGGAGACCCAGTACTTC
CDR3: CASSPTDYVRETQYF

V: TRBV10-2
length: 19
D: TRBD1
size: NA
J: TRBJ2-5
DNA: TGCGCCAGCAGTGAGGGGACAGGGGGAAGGGGGATGCTAGGAGAGACCCAGTACTTC
CDR3: CASSEGTGGRGMLGETQYF

V: TRBV4-1
length: 15
D: TRBD1
size: few
J: TRBJ2-7
DNA: TGCGCCAGCAGCCACCACGGACAGGGGGCAGACGAGCAGTACTTC
CDR3: CASSHHGQGADEQYF

V: TRBV7-2
length: 15
D: NA
size: NA
J: TRBJ1-1
DNA: TGTGCCAGCAGCTTAGTCGCAGAGGGCAACACTGAAGCTTTCTTT
CDR3: CASSLVAEGNTEAFF

V: TRBV7-9
length: 14
D: NA
size: NA
J: TRBJ1-2
DNA: TGTGCCAGCAGCTTAATGTCAGCGGGCTATGGCTACACCTTC
CDR3: CASSLMSAGYGYTF

V: TRBV7-9
length: 15
D: NA
size: NA
J: TRBJ1-2
DNA: TGTGCCAGCAGCTTAGGACAGGACGCTATTTATGGCTACACCTTC
CDR3: CASSLGQDAIYGYTF

V: TRBV19
length: 15
D: NA
size: NA
J: TRBJ1-5
DNA: TGTGCCAGTAGTATAGAACTCGGGGGTAATCAGCCCCAGCATTTT
CDR3: CASSIELGGNQPQHF

V: TRBV5-1
length: 15
D: NA
size: NA
J: TRBJ1-5
DNA: TGCGCCAGCAGCTTGGGCGGGGCGAGCAATCAGCCCCAGCATTTT
CDR3: CASSLGGASNQPQHF

V: TRBV14
length: 13
D: NA
size: NA
J: TRBJ1-1
DNA: TGTGCCAGCAGCCAACGAGTCAACACTGAAGCTTTCTTT
CDR3: CASSQRVNTEAFF

V: TRBV28
length: 13
D: NA
size: once
J: TRBJ2-5
DNA: TGTGCCAGCAGTTTATATGGAGGAGAGACCCAGTACTTC
CDR3: CASSLYGGETQYF

V: TRBV5-5
length: 14
D: NA
size: few
J: TRBJ1-6
DNA: TGTGCCAGCAGCAAGGACAGAACTAATTCACCCCTCCACTTT
CDR3: CASSKDRTNSPLHF

V: TRBV2
length: 13
D: TRBD1
size: few
J: TRBJ1-2
DNA: TGTGCCAGCAGATACACAGGGGTTTATGGCTACACCTTC
CDR3: CASRYTGVYGYTF

V: TRBV9
length: 14
D: TRBD1
size: NA
J: TRBJ1-2
DNA: TGTGCCAGCAGTTCCGAGGGGGCGGGCTATGGCTACACCTTC
CDR3: CASSSEGAGYGYTF

V: TRBV5-6
length: 11
D: NA
size: once
J: TRBJ2-1
DNA: TGTGCCAGCAGCTTGTCGAATGAGCAGTTCTTC
CDR3: CASSLSNEQFF

V: TRBV29-1
length: 15
D: NA
size: NA
J: TRBJ2-6
DNA: TGCAGCGTTGACCAAGGGGGATCTGGGGCCAACGTCCTGACTTTC
CDR3: CSVDQGGSGANVLTF

V: TRBV6-2/TRBV6-3
length: 13
D: TRBD1
size: NA
J: TRBJ2-7
DNA: TGTGCCAGCAGTACCGGGACAGGGACCGAGCAGTACTTC
CDR3: CASSTGTGTEQYF

V: TRBV4-3
length: 15
D: NA
size: NA
J: TRBJ2-7
DNA: TGCGCCAGCAGCCAAGATTGGGTTGCGGGGTACGAGCAGTACTTC
CDR3: CASSQDWVAGYEQYF

V: TRBV25-1
length: 16
D: NA
size: NA
J: TRBJ2-1
DNA: TGTGCCAGCAGTGAATATGGTGGCAGTTCGTTCAATGAGCAGTTCTTC
CDR3: CASSEYGGSSFNEQFF

V: TRBV12-5
length: 18
D: TRBD1
size: once
J: TRBJ2-1
DNA: TGTGCTAGTGCCGAATCCCTGCTACAGGGGGCGGTCCACAATGAGCAGTTCTTC
CDR3: CASAESLLQGAVHNEQFF

V: TRBV29-1
length: 16
D: NA
size: NA
J: TRBJ1-1
DNA: TGCAGCGTTGAAGGAGTAATGACCGGACTGGGCACTGAAGCTTTCTTT
CDR3: CSVEGVMTGLGTEAFF

V: TRBV5-1
length: 14
D: NA
size: NA
J: TRBJ1-1
DNA: TGCGCCAGCAGTAAAGACAGAGCTCTCACTGAAGCTTTCTTT
CDR3: CASSKDRALTEAFF

V: TRBV6-5
length: 16
D: TRBD2
size: NA
J: TRBJ2-7
DNA: TGTGCCAGCAGTTACTCGACTGGCGGGGGGGCCCACGAGCAGTACTTC
CDR3: CASSYSTGGGAHEQYF

V: TRBV7-2
length: 14
D: TRBD1
size: once
J: TRBJ1-6
DNA: TGTGCCAGCAGGTTAGACAGGGGACAGTCACCCCTCCACTTT
CDR3: CASRLDRGQSPLHF

V: TRBV25-1
length: 13
D: TRBD1
size: NA
J: TRBJ2-7
DNA: TGTGCCAGCAGTGCAGGGGGCGCGGACGAGCAGTACTTC
CDR3: CASSAGGADEQYF

V: TRBV5-1
length: 15
D: TRBD1
size: NA
J: TRBJ1-3
DNA: TGCGCCAGCAGCATCTCCGGGACAGCTGGAAACACCATATATTTT
CDR3: CASSISGTAGNTIYF

V: TRBV20-1
length: 15
D: TRBD1
size: NA
J: TRBJ1-5
DNA: TGCAGTGCTAGTGACAGGGGACAGAGCAATCAGCCCCAGCATTTT
CDR3: CSASDRGQSNQPQHF

V: TRBV6-2/TRBV6-3
length: 16
D: TRBD1
size: NA
J: TRBJ1-5
DNA: TGTGCCAGCAGTGGCCAGGCTCAGGGGGGCAATCAGCCCCAGCATTTT
CDR3: CASSGQAQGGNQPQHF

V: TRBV6-5
length: 13
D: NA
size: NA
J: TRBJ1-2
DNA: TGTGCCAGCAGTTACTCGAACGGCTATGGCTACACCTTC
CDR3: CASSYSNGYGYTF

V: TRBV5-6
length: 14
D: NA
size: few
J: TRBJ2-7
DNA: TGTGCCAGCAGCGGAGACAGAGCCCCCTACGAGCAGTACTTC
CDR3: CASSGDRAPYEQYF

V: TRBV6-1
length: 16
D: TRBD1
size: few
J: TRBJ2-3
DNA: TGTGCCAGCAGTGAAACCGGGACAGGGGGTCCAGATACGCAGTATTTT
CDR3: CASSETGTGGPDTQYF

V: TRBV29-1
length: 16
D: NA
size: once
J: TRBJ2-3
DNA: TGCAGCACTTGGGGGGACAGTGCAACTAGCACAGATACGCAGTATTTT
CDR3: CSTWGDSATSTDTQYF

V: TRBV5-8
length: 16
D: TRBD2
size: NA
J: TRBJ2-3
DNA: TGTGCCAGCAGCCCGGGTGGGACTAGCGGGACAGATACGCAGTATTTT
CDR3: CASSPGGTSGTDTQYF

V: TRBV27
length: 18
D: TRBD1
size: once
J: TRBJ1-2
DNA: TGTGCCAGCAGCACCGAACCCCCGGGACAGGGTTTTAACTATGGCTACACCTTC
CDR3: CASSTEPPGQGFNYGYTF

V: TRBV4-3
length: 14
D: TRBD1
size: few
J: TRBJ1-4
DNA: TGCGCCAGCAGCTACCAGGACAGGGATGAAAAACTGTTTTTT
CDR3: CASSYQDRDEKLFF

V: TRBV7-2
length: 14
D: NA
size: few
J: TRBJ1-2
DNA: TGTGCCAGCAGCTCCCCGACAGCTAACTATGGCTACACCTTC
CDR3: CASSSPTANYGYTF

V: TRBV19
length: 14
D: TRBD1
size: NA
J: TRBJ1-1
DNA: TGTGCCAGTAGTCCCGGACAGGTGAACACTGAAGCTTTCTTT
CDR3: CASSPGQVNTEAFF

V: TRBV6-5
length: 14
D: TRBD1
size: NA
J: TRBJ1-1
DNA: TGTGCCAGCACCCTGGACAGGGGGCACACTGAAGCTTTCTTT
CDR3: CASTLDRGHTEAFF

V: TRBV21-1
length: 14
D: NA
size: NA
J: TRBJ2-1
DNA: TGTGCCAGCATTGCTCATGCAGTTTACAATGAGCAGTTCTTC
CDR3: CASIAHAVYNEQFF

V: TRBV19
length: 14
D: TRBD1
size: NA
J: TRBJ1-1
DNA: TGTGCCAGTAAAAGACAGGGGGCAAGGCTTGAAGCTTTCTTT
CDR3: CASKRQGARLEAFF

V: TRBV9
length: 17
D: NA
size: NA
J: TRBJ2-6
DNA: TGTGCCAGCAGCGTAGGCACAGGCCTCTCTGGGGCCAACGTCCTGACTTTC
CDR3: CASSVGTGLSGANVLTF